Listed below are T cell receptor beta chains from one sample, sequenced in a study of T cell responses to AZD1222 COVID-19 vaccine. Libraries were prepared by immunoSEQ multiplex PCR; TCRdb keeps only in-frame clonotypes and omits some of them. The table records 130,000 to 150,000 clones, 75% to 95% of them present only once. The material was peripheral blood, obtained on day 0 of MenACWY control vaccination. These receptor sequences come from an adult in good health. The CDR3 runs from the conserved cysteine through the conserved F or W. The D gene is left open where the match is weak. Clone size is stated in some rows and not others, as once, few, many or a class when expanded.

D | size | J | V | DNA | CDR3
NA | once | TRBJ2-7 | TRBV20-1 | TGCAGTGCTAGTCCGGGGGCGGGCGAGCAGTACTTC | CSASPGAGEQYF
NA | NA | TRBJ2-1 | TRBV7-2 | TGTGCCAGCAGCTTAGCAGCGTGGGGTGAGCAGTTCTTC | CASSLAAWGEQFF
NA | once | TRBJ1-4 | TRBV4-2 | TGTGCCAGCAGCCAAGTTCCCGGGGACAATGAAAAACTGTTTTTT | CASSQVPGDNEKLFF
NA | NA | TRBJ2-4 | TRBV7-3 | TGTGCCAGCAGCTTAACGACCAAAAACATTCAGTACTTC | CASSLTTKNIQYF
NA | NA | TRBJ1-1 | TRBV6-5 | TGTGCCAGCAGTTACGAGAGGGACACTGAAGCTTTCTTT | CASSYERDTEAFF
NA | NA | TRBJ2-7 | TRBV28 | TGTGCCAGCAGTTTATTGACCTACGAGCAGTACTTC | CASSLLTYEQYF
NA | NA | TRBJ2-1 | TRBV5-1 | TGCGCCAGCAGCTTGGCCGCGAGCTCCTACAATGAGCAGTTCTTC | CASSLAASSYNEQFF
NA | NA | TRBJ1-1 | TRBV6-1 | TGTGCCAGCAGTGAAGCTCTAGGCACTGAAGCTTTCTTT | CASSEALGTEAFF
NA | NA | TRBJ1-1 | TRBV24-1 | TGTGCCACCAGTGATGGTATGAACACTGAAGCTTTCTTT | CATSDGMNTEAFF
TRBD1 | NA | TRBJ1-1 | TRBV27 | TGTGCCATCGCGAGGGGGCTGAACACTGAAGCTTTCTTT | CAIARGLNTEAFF
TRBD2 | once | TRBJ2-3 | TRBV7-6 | TGTGCCAGCAGCTTAGGACTAGCGGGGGGTGCTAGCACAGATACGCAGTATTTT | CASSLGLAGGASTDTQYF
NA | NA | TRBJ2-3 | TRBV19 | TGTGCCAGTAGTATCGGCCCGCGGGGAGATACGCAGTATTTT | CASSIGPRGDTQYF
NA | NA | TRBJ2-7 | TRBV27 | TGTGCCAGCAGTTTATCGTTTGGGGGCAGGTACGAGCAGTACTTC | CASSLSFGGRYEQYF
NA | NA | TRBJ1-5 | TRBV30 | TGTGCCTGGAGTAAGGGGCTCGGCAATCAGCCCCAGCATTTT | CAWSKGLGNQPQHF
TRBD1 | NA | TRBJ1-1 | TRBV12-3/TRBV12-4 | TGTGCCAGCAGTCTGACAGGGGACACTGAAGCTTTCTTT | CASSLTGDTEAFF
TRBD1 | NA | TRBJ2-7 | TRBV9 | TGTGCCAGCAGCGTAGGACAGGGAACCTACGAGCAGTACTTC | CASSVGQGTYEQYF
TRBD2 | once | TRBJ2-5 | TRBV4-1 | TGCGCCAGCAGCCAAACCCCGGGACTAGTTTTTCGAGACCGGGTCCAGTACTTC | CASSQTPGLVFRDRVQYF
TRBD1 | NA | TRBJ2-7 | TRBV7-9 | TGTGCCAGCAGCTTGGCAGGGGGCTCGGGCGAGCAGTACTTC | CASSLAGGSGEQYF
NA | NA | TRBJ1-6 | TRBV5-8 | TGTGCCAGCAGCTTGAGGTCAGAACAACATAATTCACCCCTCCACTTT | CASSLRSEQHNSPLHF
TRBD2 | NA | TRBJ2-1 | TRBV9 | TGTGCCAGCAGCGTAGAAAAAGGGCTAGCGGGAGGGAATGAGCAGTTCTTC | CASSVEKGLAGGNEQFF
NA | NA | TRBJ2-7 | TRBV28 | TGTGCCAGCATGACGGACAAATGGGGTCGCGAGCAGTACTTC | CASMTDKWGREQYF
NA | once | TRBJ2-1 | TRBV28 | TGTGCCAGCAGTTTGGGTAGTCGGAATGAGCAGTTCTTC | CASSLGSRNEQFF
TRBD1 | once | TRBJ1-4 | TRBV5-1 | TGCGCCAGCAGCCCGGACAGGGTTAATGAAAAACTGTTTTTT | CASSPDRVNEKLFF
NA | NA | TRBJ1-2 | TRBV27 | TGTGCCAGCATGCAATGGGGATTACTAGGCAGGGCAGGAGTCTATGGCTACACCTTC | CASMQWGLLGRAGVYGYTF
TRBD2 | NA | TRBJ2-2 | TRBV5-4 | TGTGCCACCCTCGCAGCGGGGCCGAACACCGGGGAGCTGTTTTTT | CATLAAGPNTGELFF
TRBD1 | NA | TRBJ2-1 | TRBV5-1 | TGCGCCAGCAGCGAATCCACAGGGGGTGAGCAGTTCTTC | CASSESTGGEQFF
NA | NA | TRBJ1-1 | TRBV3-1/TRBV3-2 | TGTGCCAGCAGCCAAGCGTTCGTAGGGAACACTGAAGCTTTCTTT | CASSQAFVGNTEAFF
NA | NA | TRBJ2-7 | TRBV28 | TGTGCCAGCAGGGCGGGCGTCCGCTACGAGCAGTACTTC | CASRAGVRYEQYF
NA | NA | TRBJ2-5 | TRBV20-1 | TGCAGGGGGGACCGAGAAGAGACCCAGTACTTC | CRGDREETQYF